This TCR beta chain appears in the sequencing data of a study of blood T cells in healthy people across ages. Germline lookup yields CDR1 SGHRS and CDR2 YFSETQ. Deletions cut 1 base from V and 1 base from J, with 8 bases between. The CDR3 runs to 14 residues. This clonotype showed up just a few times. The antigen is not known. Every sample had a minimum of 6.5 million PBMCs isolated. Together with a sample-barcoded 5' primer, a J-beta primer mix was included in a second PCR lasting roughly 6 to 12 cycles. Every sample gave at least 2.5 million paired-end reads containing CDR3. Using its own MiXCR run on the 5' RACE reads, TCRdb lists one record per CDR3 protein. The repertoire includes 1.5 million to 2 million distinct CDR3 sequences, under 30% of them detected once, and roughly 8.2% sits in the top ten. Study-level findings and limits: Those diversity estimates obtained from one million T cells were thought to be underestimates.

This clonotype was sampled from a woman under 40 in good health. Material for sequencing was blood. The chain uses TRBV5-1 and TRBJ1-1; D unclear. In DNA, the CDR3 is TGCGCCAGCAGCTTGTTGGCAGAGAACACTGAAGCTTTCTTT. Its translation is CASSLLAENTEAFF.